The clone carrying this TCR beta chain was recorded a few times. The antigen remains unidentified. Using its own MiXCR run on the 5' RACE reads, TCRdb lists one record per CDR3 protein. The sample consists of about 360,000 distinct CDR3 sequences, 10% to 15% of them appearing once. The sample belongs to a study of T-cell memory formation after mild COVID-19. Study-level findings and limits: Mainly in CM and EM were contracting CD4+ clones; CD8+ were in EMRA.

This clonotype was sampled from a man aged 18 to 35 who had mild COVID-19 (a few samples of this study predate the infection). Cell type and time point are not known. Specimen: PBMCs or a T cell subset sorted from them (not recorded which).

In DNA, the CDR3 is TGTGCCAGCAGATGGACAGGGACCGGGGAGCTGTTTTTT. It is translated as CASRWTGTGELFF. This chain links TRBV6-2 or TRBV6-3 with TRBJ2-2, with 8 positions matching TRBD1. Germline assignment: CDR1 MNHEY and CDR2 SVGEGT. V lost 6 bases to trimming and J lost 5 bases; unmatched junction nucleotides: 2. CDR3 length: 13 amino acids.